What follows describes a single TCR beta chain. The antigen remains unidentified. The data originate from a study of T cells in localized non-small cell lung cancer. Findings and limits, study-wide: Sequencing involved a lone tumor region, leaving heterogeneity possible. Uninvolved adjacent lung had more T cell clonality than any other tissue, topping tumor. Adjacent lung was found to contain a median around 58 of the top 100 tumor clones. Prolonged overall survival went with higher T cell density in the blood.

CDR3 length: 15 residues. The germline V and J ends were trimmed by 5 bases and 0 bases, with 13 bases remaining between them. Germline assignment: CDR1 LNHDA and CDR2 SQIVND (reference sequence). TCRdb's copy holds only in-frame clones and misses some; the assay was immunoSEQ multiplex PCR. The sample carries about 77,000 clones, more than 70% recorded once. The receptor was isolated from a woman aged 35 to 69 with stage I squamous cell lung carcinoma. The chain joins TRBV19 to TRBJ1-2; D is unclear. The input for sequencing was peripheral blood, taken before any cancer treatment. CDR3 nucleotide sequence: TGTGCCAGTAGTGACGGACTCCCAGCTAACTATGGCTACACCTTC. Amino acid sequence: CASSDGLPANYGYTF. Full variable domain (rest looked up from reference TRBV19 and TRBJ1-2): DGGITQSPKYLFRKEGQNVTLSCEQNLNHDAMYWYRQDPGQGLRLIYYSQIVNDFQKGDIAEGYSVSREKKESFPLTVTSAQKNPTAFYLCASSDGLPANYGYTFGSGTRLTVV.